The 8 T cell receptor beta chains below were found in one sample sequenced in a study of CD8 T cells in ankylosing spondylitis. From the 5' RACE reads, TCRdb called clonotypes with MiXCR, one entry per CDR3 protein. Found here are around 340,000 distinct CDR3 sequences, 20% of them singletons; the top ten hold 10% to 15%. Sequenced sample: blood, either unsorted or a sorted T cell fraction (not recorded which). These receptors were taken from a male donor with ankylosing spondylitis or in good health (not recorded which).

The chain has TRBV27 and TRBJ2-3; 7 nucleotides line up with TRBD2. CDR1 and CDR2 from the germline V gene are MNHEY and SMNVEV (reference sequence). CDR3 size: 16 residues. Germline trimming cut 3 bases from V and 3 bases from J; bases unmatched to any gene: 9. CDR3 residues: CASSFGGSAVTDTQYF. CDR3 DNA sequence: TGTGCCAGCAGTTTCGGGGGGTCAGCGGTAACAGATACGCAGTATTTT.

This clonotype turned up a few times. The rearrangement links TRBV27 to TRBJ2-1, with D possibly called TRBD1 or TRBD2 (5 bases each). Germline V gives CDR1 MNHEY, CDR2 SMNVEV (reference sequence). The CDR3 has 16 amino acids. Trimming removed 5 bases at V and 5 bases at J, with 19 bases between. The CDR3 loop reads CASSGFSGLRDNEQFF. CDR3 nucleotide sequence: TGTGCCAGCAGTGGGTTTTCGGGGCTTAGGGACAATGAGCAGTTCTTC.

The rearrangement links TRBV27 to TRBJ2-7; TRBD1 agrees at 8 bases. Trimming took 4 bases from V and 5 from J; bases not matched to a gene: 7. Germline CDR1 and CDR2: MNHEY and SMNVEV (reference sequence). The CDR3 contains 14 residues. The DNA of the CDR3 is TGTGCCAGCAGTTCAGGACAGGGCTTCCACGAGCAGTACTTC. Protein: CASSSGQGFHEQYF.

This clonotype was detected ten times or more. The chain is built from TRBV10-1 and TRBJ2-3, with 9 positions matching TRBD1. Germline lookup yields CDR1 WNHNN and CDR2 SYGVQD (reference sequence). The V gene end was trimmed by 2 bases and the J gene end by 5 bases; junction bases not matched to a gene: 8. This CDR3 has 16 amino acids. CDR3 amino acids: CASSELPGQGIDTQYF. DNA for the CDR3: TGCGCCAGCAGTGAGCTCCCGGGACAGGGAATAGATACGCAGTATTTT.

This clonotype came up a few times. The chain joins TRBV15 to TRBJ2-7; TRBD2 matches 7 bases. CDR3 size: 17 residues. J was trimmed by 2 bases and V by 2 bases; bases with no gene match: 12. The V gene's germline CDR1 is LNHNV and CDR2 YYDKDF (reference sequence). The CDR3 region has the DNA TGTGCCACCAGCAGACCCGTGAAGCGGGGATCAACCTACGAGCAGTACTTC. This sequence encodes CATSRPVKRGSTYEQYF.

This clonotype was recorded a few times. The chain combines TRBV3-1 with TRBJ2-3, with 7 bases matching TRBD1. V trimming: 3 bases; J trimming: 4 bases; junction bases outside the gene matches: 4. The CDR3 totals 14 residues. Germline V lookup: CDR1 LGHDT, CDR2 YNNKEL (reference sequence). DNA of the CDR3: TGTGCCAGCAGCCAGTACAGGGGTCCAGATACGCAGTATTTT. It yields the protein CASSQYRGPDTQYF.

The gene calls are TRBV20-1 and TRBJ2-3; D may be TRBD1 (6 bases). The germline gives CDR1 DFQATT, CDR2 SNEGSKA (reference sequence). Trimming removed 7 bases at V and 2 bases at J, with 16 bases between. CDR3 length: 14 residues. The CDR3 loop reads CSGLRDTFTDTQYF. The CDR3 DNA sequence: TGCAGTGGCCTTCGGGACACTTTCACAGATACGCAGTATTTT.

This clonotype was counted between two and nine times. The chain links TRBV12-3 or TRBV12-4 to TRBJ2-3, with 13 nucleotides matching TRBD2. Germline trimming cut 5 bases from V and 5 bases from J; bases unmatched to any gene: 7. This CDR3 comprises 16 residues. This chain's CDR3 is CASSPTSGGTRDTQYF. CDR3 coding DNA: TGTGCCAGCAGTCCGACTAGCGGGGGGACCCGAGATACGCAGTATTTT.